The 11 T cell receptor beta chains reported below all come from one sample, sequenced in a study of technical replicates of blood from several donors. Assay used: immunoSEQ multiplex PCR; TCRdb lists only in-frame clones, some missing. This repertoire shows fewer than 100,000 clones, roughly 90% found once; its top ten account for approximately 0.39%. Sequencing was performed on T cells isolated from PBMCs. The origin of the receptors is a human donor in good health.

V gene TRBV19 combines with J gene TRBJ1-3; D is undetermined. The CDR3 has 14 amino acids. Germline values: CDR1 LNHDA, CDR2 SQIVND (reference sequence). V lost 7 bases, J lost 2 bases, and 12 bases lay in between. Here the CDR3 reads CASIPPSPGNTIYF. CDR3 sequence (DNA): TGTGCCAGTATCCCTCCTTCCCCTGGAAACACCATATATTTT.

The chain couples TRBV7-2 to TRBJ2-1; 11 bases line up with TRBD2. The germline V gene has CDR1 SGHTA and CDR2 FQGNSA. The CDR3 is 17 amino acids. The J segment lost 3 bases and the V segment lost 5 bases, leaving 9 bases of the junction unmatched. The CDR3 region is CASSQRGLAEIYNEQFF. CDR3 nucleotide sequence: TGTGCCAGCAGCCAACGGGGACTAGCGGAAATCTACAATGAGCAGTTCTTC.

The genes are TRBV7-9 and TRBJ1-3; D is uncertain. Germline assignment: CDR1 SEHNR and CDR2 FQNEAQ (reference sequence). The germline V and J ends were trimmed by 3 bases and 0 bases, with 6 bases remaining between them. The CDR3 is 14 residues long. The CDR3 protein is CASSFGVSGNTIYF. DNA of the CDR3: TGTGCCAGCAGCTTCGGGGTCTCTGGAAACACCATATATTTT.

The chain has TRBV30 and TRBJ2-1; 7 bases are a match to TRBD2. Germline CDR1 and CDR2: GTSNPN and SVGIG (reference sequence). The CDR3 runs to 15 residues. The ends lost 1 base at V and 7 bases at J; junction bases unmatched: 10. CDR3 amino acids: CAWSGLGGGFNEQFF. In DNA, the CDR3 is TGTGCCTGGAGTGGACTGGGGGGAGGGTTTAATGAGCAGTTCTTC.

This chain links TRBV4-1 with TRBJ2-5, with D perhaps matching TRBD2 (5 bases). Trimming removed 0 bases at V and 0 bases at J, with 11 bases between. CDR1 is MGHRA and CDR2 is YSYEKL in the germline V gene. There are 16 residues in the CDR3. In DNA form, the CDR3 reads TGCGCCAGCAGCCAAGATAATCGGGGATACCAAGAGACCCAGTACTTC. This sequence encodes CASSQDNRGYQETQYF.

V gene TRBV28 combines with J gene TRBJ2-7, with 9 bases identical to TRBD1. Germline CDR1 reads MDHEN; CDR2 reads SYDVKM. The ends lost 6 bases at V and 4 bases at J; junction bases unmatched: 16. The CDR3 sequence is 17 residues long. CDR3 in amino acids: CASRASTGGMSPYEQYF. The DNA for the CDR3 is TGTGCCAGCAGAGCTTCTACAGGGGGCATGTCTCCGTACGAGCAGTACTTC.

This clone was found a few times. The rearrangement joins TRBV11-2 to TRBJ1-1, with TRBD1 matching over 8 bases. The CDR3 has 14 residues. Germline V gene sequence: CDR1 SGHAT, CDR2 FQNNGV. The ends lost 1 base at V and 6 bases at J; junction bases unmatched: 4. This CDR3 reads CASSLVMTGAEAFF. In DNA form, the CDR3 reads TGTGCCAGCAGCTTAGTCATGACAGGGGCTGAAGCTTTCTTT.

The V call is TRBV19, the J call TRBJ1-5; 8 bases align to TRBD1. The CDR3 consists of 15 residues. Germline CDR1 reads LNHDA; CDR2 reads SQIVND (reference sequence). With V trimmed by 4 bases and J by 6 bases, 8 bases remained unmatched. DNA for the CDR3: TGTGCCAGTAGTACTGCCCAGGGGGCAGGTCAGCCCCAGCATTTT. This gives the protein CASSTAQGAGQPQHF. The full variable domain, rest sourced from reference TRBV19 and TRBJ1-5, is DGGITQSPKYLFRKEGQNVTLSCEQNLNHDAMYWYRQDPGQGLRLIYYSQIVNDFQKGDIAEGYSVSREKKESFPLTVTSAQKNPTAFYLCASSTAQGAGQPQHFGDGTRLSIL.

The chain couples TRBV15 to TRBJ1-3; D not certain. CDR1 and CDR2 from the germline V gene are LNHNV and YYDKDF (reference sequence). The length of the CDR3 is 17 residues. Trimming took 0 bases from V and 2 from J, leaving 14 bases between them. The CDR3 DNA follows: TGTGCCACCAGCAGAGACAGTCCGGGGTTTCCTGGAAACACCATATATTTT. Amino acid sequence: CATSRDSPGFPGNTIYF.

The rearrangement uses TRBV21-1 and TRBJ1-2; the D segment call TRBD1 is taken from the table without a DNA check. TRBV21-1 is a pseudogene. The CDR3 has 22 residues. The CDR3, as DNA: TGTGCCAGCAGCAAACCCTTGATTCACCGGACAGGGGCCTACCCATCTAACTATGGCTACACCTTC. Translation: CASSKPLIHRTGAYPSNYGYTF.

The chain combines TRBV19 with TRBJ1-5; 10 nucleotides align to TRBD1. CDR3 length: 16 residues. J was trimmed by 1 base and V by 3 bases; bases with no gene match: 3. CDR1 is LNHDA, CDR2 SQIVND, per germline (reference sequence). CDR3 amino acids: CASSMTGGGSNQPQHF. Written as DNA, the CDR3 is TGTGCCAGTAGTATGACAGGGGGCGGGAGCAATCAGCCCCAGCATTTT.